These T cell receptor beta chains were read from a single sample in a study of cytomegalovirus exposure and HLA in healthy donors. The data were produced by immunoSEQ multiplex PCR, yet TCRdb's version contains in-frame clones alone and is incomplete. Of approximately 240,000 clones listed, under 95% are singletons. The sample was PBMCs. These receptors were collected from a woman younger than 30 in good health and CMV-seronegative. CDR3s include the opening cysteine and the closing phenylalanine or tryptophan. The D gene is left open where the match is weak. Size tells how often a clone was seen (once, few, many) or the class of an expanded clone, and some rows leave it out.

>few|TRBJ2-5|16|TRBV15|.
CATSRDEGTRQETQYF
TGTGCCACCAGCAGAGATGAGGGGACAAGGCAAGAGACCCAGTACTTC
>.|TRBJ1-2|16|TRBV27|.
CASSLRPSLRLYGYTF
TGTGCCAGCAGTTTGCGGCCCTCTTTGAGGTTATATGGCTACACCTTC
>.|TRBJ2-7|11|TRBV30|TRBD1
CAWGFGQGMYF
TGTGCCTGGGGATTCGGACAGGGTATGTACTTC
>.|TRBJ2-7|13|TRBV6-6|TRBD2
CASRAGVDREQYF
TGTGCCAGCCGGGCGGGAGTTGATCGCGAGCAGTACTTC
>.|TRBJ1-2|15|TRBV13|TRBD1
CASSTQQGANYGYTF
TGTGCCAGCAGCACGCAACAGGGGGCTAACTATGGCTACACCTTC
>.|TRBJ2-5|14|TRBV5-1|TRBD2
CASSWGLADETQYF
TGCGCCAGCAGCTGGGGACTAGCGGACGAGACCCAGTACTTC
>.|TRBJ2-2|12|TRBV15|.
CATSIRTGELFF
TGTGCCACCAGCATCCGCACCGGGGAGCTGTTTTTT
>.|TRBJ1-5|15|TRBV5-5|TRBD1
CASSLGGQGSQPQHF
TGTGCCAGCAGCTTGGGGGGACAGGGGAGTCAGCCCCAGCATTTT
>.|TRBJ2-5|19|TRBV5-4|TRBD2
CASSSPTASGRAFTETQYF
TGTGCCAGCAGCTCCCCGACGGCTAGCGGGAGGGCTTTTACAGAGACCCAGTACTTC
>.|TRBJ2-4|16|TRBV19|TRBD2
CASGRAGVDLGNIQYF
TGTGCCAGCGGTCGGGCGGGAGTAGATCTAGGAAACATTCAGTACTTC
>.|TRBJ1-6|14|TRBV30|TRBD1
CACCWTGDNSPLHF
TGTGCCTGTTGTTGGACAGGGGATAATTCACCCCTCCACTTT
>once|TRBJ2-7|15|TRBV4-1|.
CASSWTRSGPYEQYF
TGCGCCAGCAGCTGGACGCGTTCAGGGCCCTACGAGCAGTACTTC
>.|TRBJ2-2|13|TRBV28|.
CASSFGTPGELFF
TGTGCCAGCAGTTTTGGGACACCCGGGGAGCTGTTTTTT
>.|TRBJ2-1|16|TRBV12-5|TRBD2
CASGAPSGGSRNEQFF
TGTGCTAGTGGTGCCCCTAGCGGGGGTTCACGCAATGAGCAGTTCTTC
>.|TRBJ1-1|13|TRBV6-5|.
CASSLGGGTEAFF
TGTGCCAGCAGTCTAGGGGGTGGCACTGAAGCTTTCTTT
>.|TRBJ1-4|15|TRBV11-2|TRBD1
CASSPTTGEVEKLFF
TGTGCCAGCAGCCCGACGACAGGGGAAGTTGAAAAACTGTTTTTT
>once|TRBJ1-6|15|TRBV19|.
CASSDAPLGRSPLHF
TGTGCCAGTAGCGATGCCCCCCTTGGGCGTTCACCCCTCCACTTT
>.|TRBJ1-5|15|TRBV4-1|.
CASSQEGGGRQPQHF
TGCGCCAGCAGCCAAGAGGGGGGGGGCCGTCAGCCCCAGCATTTT
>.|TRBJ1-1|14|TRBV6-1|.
CASSATRGHAEAFF
TGTGCCAGCAGTGCAACCCGGGGACACGCTGAAGCTTTCTTT
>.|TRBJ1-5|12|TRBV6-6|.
CASSQTAQPQHF
TGTGCCAGCAGCCAGACTGCTCAGCCCCAGCATTTT
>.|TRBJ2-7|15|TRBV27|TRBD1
CASSFRSGGQSEQYF
TGTGCCAGCAGTTTCCGGTCAGGGGGCCAATCCGAGCAGTACTTC
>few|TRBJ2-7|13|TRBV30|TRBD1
CAWTGTGFDEQYF
TGTGCCTGGACCGGGACAGGGTTCGACGAGCAGTACTTC
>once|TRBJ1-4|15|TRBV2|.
CASSGQGSANEKLFF
TGTGCCAGCAGTGGGCAGGGGTCAGCTAATGAAAAACTGTTTTTT
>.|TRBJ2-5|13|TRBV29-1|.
CSVDVSGQETQYF
TGCAGCGTTGATGTGAGCGGACAAGAGACCCAGTACTTC
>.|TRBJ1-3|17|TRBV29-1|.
CSVEDSEDAGVGNTIYF
TGCAGCGTTGAAGATTCCGAAGATGCGGGGGTCGGAAACACCATATATTTT
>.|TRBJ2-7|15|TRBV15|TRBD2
CATSRVSGRFYEQYF
TGTGCCACCAGCAGAGTTAGCGGGAGATTCTACGAGCAGTACTTC
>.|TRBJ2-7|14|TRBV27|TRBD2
CASSLVAGAYEQYF
TGTGCCAGCAGTTTAGTAGCGGGGGCCTACGAGCAGTACTTC
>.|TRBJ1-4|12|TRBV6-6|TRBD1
CASSYSGDRGFF
TGTGCCAGCAGTTACTCGGGAGACAGGGGGTTTTTT
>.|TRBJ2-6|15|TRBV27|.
CASRLQGAGANVLTF
TGTGCCAGCAGATTACAGGGTGCTGGGGCCAACGTCCTGACTTTC
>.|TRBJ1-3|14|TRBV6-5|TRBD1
CASGQGPTGNTIYF
TGTGCCAGCGGACAGGGCCCAACTGGAAACACCATATATTTT
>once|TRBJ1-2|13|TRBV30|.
CAWSEPLDYGYTF
TGTGCCTGGAGCGAGCCGTTAGACTATGGCTACACCTTC
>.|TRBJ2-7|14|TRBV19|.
CASSISAGSYEQYF
TGTGCCAGTAGTATCTCGGCGGGGAGTTACGAGCAGTACTTC
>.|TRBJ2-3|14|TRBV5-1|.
CASSSGRDTDTQYF
TGCGCCAGCAGCAGCGGAAGAGACACAGATACGCAGTATTTT
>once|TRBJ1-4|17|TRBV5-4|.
CASSLQLKSGPNEKLFF
TGTGCCAGCAGCTTGCAGCTCAAATCAGGGCCTAATGAAAAACTGTTTTTT
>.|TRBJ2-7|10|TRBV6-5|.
CAIPYYEQYF
TGTGCCATCCCCTACTACGAGCAGTACTTC